A selection of T cell receptor beta chains follows, all from one sample in a study of cytomegalovirus exposure and HLA in healthy donors. Profiled with immunoSEQ multiplex PCR; TCRdb holds only in-frame clones, not every one. The table includes approximately 150,000 clones, around 78% detected once. The material sequenced was PBMCs. Receptors originate from a woman aged 40 to 55 in good health and CMV-seropositive. Each CDR3 is given with its conserved first and last residue. D genes are given only for firm matches. Clone size is not always given. Where it is, it says once, few, many or a class for expanded clones.

clone_size j_call v_call d_call cdr3_aa cdr3_nt
few TRBJ2-5 TRBV29-1 NA CSGEGTLGETQYF TGCAGCGGTGAGGGCACCCTGGGAGAGACCCAGTACTTC
NA TRBJ2-1 TRBV28 NA CASSAPGTGASDEQFF TGTGCCAGCAGTGCCCCCGGGACTGGGGCTAGCGATGAGCAGTTCTTC
NA TRBJ1-1 TRBV2 TRBD1 CASSVGGGSTEAFF TGTGCCAGCAGCGTAGGAGGGGGCTCCACTGAAGCTTTCTTT
NA TRBJ2-1 TRBV7-2 TRBD2 CASSLDASGSSYNEQFF TGTGCCAGCAGCTTAGATGCTAGCGGTAGCTCCTACAATGAGCAGTTCTTC
NA TRBJ2-2 TRBV7-9 NA CASSLAMNTGELFF TGTGCCAGCAGCTTAGCCATGAACACCGGGGAGCTGTTTTTT
NA TRBJ2-7 TRBV6-4 NA CASKAPARRPYEQYF TGTGCCAGCAAGGCCCCGGCCCGGAGGCCCTACGAGCAGTACTTC
NA TRBJ2-4 TRBV11-3 TRBD2 CASSLDQGGSGAKNIQYF TGTGCCAGCAGCTTAGATCAGGGCGGGAGCGGAGCCAAAAACATTCAGTACTTC
NA TRBJ2-1 TRBV5-1 NA CASSLVRLEGEQFF TGCGCCAGCAGCTTGGTGCGACTAGAAGGTGAGCAGTTCTTC
NA TRBJ2-7 TRBV6-6 NA CASSYSNPVLGNEQYF TGTGCCAGCAGTTACTCGAATCCGGTCCTCGGGAACGAGCAGTACTTC
NA TRBJ2-5 TRBV7-3 NA CASSLQGGQETQYF TGTGCCAGCAGCTTACAAGGAGGCCAAGAGACCCAGTACTTC
few TRBJ2-5 TRBV4-1 NA CASSQAGYSETQYF TGCGCCAGCAGCCAAGCAGGGTATTCGGAGACCCAGTACTTC
NA TRBJ2-1 TRBV29-1 TRBD2 CSVVRLAGDYEQFF TGCAGCGTTGTTAGACTAGCGGGAGATTATGAGCAGTTCTTC
NA TRBJ1-4 TRBV28 TRBD1 CASSLEGASEKLFF TGTGCCAGCAGTCTCGAGGGGGCTAGCGAAAAACTGTTTTTT
once TRBJ2-7 TRBV4-2 TRBD2 CASSQGTSGIYEQYF TGTGCCAGCAGCCAAGGGACTAGCGGGATCTACGAGCAGTACTTC
once TRBJ1-5 TRBV28 TRBD1 CASRDRGWGSNQPQHF TGTGCCAGCAGGGACAGGGGGTGGGGCAGCAATCAGCCCCAGCATTTT
NA TRBJ1-5 TRBV2 NA CASSLVYSNQPQHF TGTGCCAGCAGCCTCGTATATAGCAATCAGCCCCAGCATTTT
NA TRBJ2-2 TRBV7-9 TRBD2 CASSFLAVNTGELFF TGTGCCAGCAGCTTCCTAGCGGTTAACACCGGGGAGCTGTTTTTT
NA TRBJ2-2 TRBV11-3 TRBD1 CASRGQGSTGELFF TGTGCCAGCAGGGGACAGGGATCCACCGGGGAGCTGTTTTTT
NA TRBJ1-2 TRBV6-5 TRBD1 CASRQDRGIYGYTF TGTGCCAGCAGGCAGGACAGGGGCATCTATGGCTACACCTTC
NA TRBJ2-2 TRBV5-1 TRBD2 CASSLNREGPGELFF TGCGCCAGCAGCTTGAATCGGGAGGGCCCCGGGGAGCTGTTTTTT
NA TRBJ2-1 TRBV7-9 TRBD1 CASSLRQGSYNEQFF TGTGCCAGCAGCCTGCGACAGGGGTCCTACAATGAGCAGTTCTTC
NA TRBJ2-5 TRBV29-1 TRBD1 CSVDRTGQETQYF TGCAGCGTGGATCGGACAGGGCAAGAGACCCAGTACTTC